The T cell receptor (beta chain) under discussion was sequenced for a study of control samples from healthy donors and cancer patients. Here immunoSEQ multiplex PCR was the method, and the copy in TCRdb shows in-frame clones only, minus some. The sample holds 85,000 to 100,000 clones, roughly four fifths seen once. The V gene's germline CDR1 is GTSNPN and CDR2 SVGIG (reference sequence). The CDR3 contains 12 residues. Trimming pared 4 bases from V and 4 bases from J, leaving 10 bases between. Specimen: blood. This TCR was recovered from a man in his sixties in good health. J is TRBJ1-1 and V is TRBV30; no firm D call. This CDR3 is CAWTPLGTEAFF. The CDR3 coding sequence is TGTGCCTGGACCCCCTTGGGCACTGAAGCTTTCTTT.